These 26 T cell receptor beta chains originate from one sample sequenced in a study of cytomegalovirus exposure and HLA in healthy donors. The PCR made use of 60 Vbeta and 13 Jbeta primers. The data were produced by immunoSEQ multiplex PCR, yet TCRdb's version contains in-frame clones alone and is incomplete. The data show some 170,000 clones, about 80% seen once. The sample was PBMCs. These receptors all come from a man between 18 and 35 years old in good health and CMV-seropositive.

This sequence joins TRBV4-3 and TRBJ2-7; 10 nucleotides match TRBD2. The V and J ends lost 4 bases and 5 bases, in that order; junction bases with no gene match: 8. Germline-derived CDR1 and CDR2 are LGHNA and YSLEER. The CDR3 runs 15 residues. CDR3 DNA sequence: TGCGCCAGCAGCCCATACTCCGGACTAGCGGACGAGCAGTACTTC. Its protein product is CASSPYSGLADEQYF.

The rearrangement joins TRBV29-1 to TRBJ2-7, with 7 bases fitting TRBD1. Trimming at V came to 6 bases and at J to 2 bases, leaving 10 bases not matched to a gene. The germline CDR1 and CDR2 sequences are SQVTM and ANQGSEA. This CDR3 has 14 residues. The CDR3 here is CSVADTGVPYEQYF. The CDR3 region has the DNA TGCAGCGTGGCCGATACAGGGGTCCCCTACGAGCAGTACTTC.

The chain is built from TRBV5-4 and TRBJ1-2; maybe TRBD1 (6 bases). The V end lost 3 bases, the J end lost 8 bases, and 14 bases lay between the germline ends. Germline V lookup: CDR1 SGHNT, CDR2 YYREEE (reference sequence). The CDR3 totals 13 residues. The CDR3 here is CASSSSGGRGYTF. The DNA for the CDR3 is TGTGCCAGCAGCTCGTCGGGGGGGCGAGGCTACACCTTC.

The CDR3 DNA follows: TGTGCCAGCAGACGGGAAGGGGGCTACACCTTC. This codes for CASRREGGYTF. The chain employs TRBV7-9 and TRBJ1-2; D not certain. V was shortened by 6 bases and J by 8 bases, with 10 bases between the two germline ends. The CDR3 sequence is 11 residues long. CDR1 is SEHNR and CDR2 is FQNEAQ in the germline V gene (reference sequence).

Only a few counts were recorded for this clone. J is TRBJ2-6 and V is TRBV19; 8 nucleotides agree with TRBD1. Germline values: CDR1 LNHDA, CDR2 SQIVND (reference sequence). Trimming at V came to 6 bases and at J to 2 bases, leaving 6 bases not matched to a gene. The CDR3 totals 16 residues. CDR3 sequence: CASSDRGRAGANVLTF. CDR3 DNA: TGTGCCAGTAGCGACAGGGGACGCGCTGGGGCCAACGTCCTGACTTTC. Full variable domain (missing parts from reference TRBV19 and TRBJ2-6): DGGITQSPKYLFRKEGQNVTLSCEQNLNHDAMYWYRQDPGQGLRLIYYSQIVNDFQKGDIAEGYSVSREKKESFPLTVTSAQKNPTAFYLCASSDRGRAGANVLTFGAGSRLTVL.

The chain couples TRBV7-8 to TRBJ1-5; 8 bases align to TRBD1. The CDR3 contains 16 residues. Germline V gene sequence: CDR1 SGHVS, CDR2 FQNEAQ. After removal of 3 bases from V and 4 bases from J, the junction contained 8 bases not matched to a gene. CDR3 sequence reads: CASSFLSRGPNQPQHF. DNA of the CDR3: TGTGCCAGCAGCTTTTTAAGCAGGGGGCCTAATCAGCCCCAGCATTTT. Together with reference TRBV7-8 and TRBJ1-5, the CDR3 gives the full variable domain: GAGVSQSPRYKVAKRGQDVALRCDPISGHVSLFWYQQALGQGPEFLTYFQNEAQLDKSGLPSDRFFAERPEGSVSTLKIQRTQQEDSAVYLCASSFLSRGPNQPQHFGDGTRLSIL.

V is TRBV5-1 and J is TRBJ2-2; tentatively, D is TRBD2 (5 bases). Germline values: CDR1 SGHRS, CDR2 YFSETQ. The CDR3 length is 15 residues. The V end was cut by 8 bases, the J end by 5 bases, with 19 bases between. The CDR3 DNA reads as TGCGCCAGTTCCCTAGCCTTAACGGGTACCGGGGAGCTGTTTTTT. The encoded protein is CASSLALTGTGELFF.

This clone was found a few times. The CDR3 DNA reads as TGTGCCAGCAGCCACAGGGGAAGTAATGAAAAACTGTTTTTT. This codes for CASSHRGSNEKLFF. This chain connects TRBV2 to TRBJ1-4; 7 bases are a match to TRBD1. The CDR3 is 14 amino acids. With 6 bases clipped from V and 4 bases from J, the junction kept 5 bases outside the gene matches. Germline-derived CDR1 and CDR2 are SNHLY and FYNNEI.

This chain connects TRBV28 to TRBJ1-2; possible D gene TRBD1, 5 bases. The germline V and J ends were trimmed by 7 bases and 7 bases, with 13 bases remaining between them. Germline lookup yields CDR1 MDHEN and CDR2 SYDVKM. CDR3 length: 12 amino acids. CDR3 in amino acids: CASTGDGGGYTF. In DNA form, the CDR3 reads TGTGCCAGCACGGGGGATGGGGGTGGCTACACCTTC.

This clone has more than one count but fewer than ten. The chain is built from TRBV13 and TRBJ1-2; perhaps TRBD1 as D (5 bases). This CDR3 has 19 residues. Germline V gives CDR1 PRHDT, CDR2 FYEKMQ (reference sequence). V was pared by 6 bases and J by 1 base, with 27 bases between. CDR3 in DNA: TGTGCCAGCAGACCCCCAGCGGTGAGGTTCGGGGGTTTTAACTATGGCTACACCTTC. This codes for CASRPPAVRFGGFNYGYTF.

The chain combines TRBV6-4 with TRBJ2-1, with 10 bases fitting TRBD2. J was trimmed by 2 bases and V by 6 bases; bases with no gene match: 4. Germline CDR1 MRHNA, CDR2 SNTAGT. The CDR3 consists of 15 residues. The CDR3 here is CASSLTSGTYNEQFF. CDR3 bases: TGTGCCAGCAGCCTAACTAGCGGGACCTACAATGAGCAGTTCTTC.

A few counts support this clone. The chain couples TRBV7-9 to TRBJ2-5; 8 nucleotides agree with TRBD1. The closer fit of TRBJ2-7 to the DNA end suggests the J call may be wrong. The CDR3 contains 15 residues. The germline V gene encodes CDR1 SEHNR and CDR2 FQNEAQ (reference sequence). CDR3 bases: TGTGCCAGCAGTTCTCCGGGACAGGTAAACTACGAGCAGTACTTC. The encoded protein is CASSSPGQVNYEQYF.

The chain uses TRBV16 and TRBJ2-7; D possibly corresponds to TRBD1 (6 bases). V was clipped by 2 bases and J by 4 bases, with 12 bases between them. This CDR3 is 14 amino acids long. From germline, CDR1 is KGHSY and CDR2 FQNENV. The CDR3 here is CASSQVNRDYEQYF. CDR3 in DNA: TGTGCCAGCAGCCAAGTCAACAGGGATTACGAGCAGTACTTC.

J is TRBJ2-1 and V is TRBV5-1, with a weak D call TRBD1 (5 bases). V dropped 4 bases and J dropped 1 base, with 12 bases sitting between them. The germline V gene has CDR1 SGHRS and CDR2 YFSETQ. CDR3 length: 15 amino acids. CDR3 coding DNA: TGCGCCAGCAGCGCCCAGGGTTCTTCCTACAATGAGCAGTTCTTC. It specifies CASSAQGSSYNEQFF. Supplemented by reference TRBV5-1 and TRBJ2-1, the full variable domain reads KAGVTQTPRYLIKTRGQQVTLSCSPISGHRSVSWYQQTPGQGLQFLFEYFSETQRNKGNFPGRFSGRQFSNSRSEMNVSTLELGDSALYLCASSAQGSSYNEQFFGPGTRLTVL.

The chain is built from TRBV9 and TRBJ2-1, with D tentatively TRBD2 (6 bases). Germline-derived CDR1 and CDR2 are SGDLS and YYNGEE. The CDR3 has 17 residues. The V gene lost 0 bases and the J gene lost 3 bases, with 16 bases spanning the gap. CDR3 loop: CASSVDGGVVGYNEQFF. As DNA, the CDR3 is TGTGCCAGCAGCGTAGATGGAGGGGTAGTTGGCTACAATGAGCAGTTCTTC.

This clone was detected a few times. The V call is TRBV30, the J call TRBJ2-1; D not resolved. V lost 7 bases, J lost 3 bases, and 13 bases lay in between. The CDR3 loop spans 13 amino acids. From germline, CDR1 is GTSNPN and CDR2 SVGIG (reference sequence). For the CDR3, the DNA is TGTGCCTTTGAGTTCAACAGCTACAATGAGCAGTTCTTC. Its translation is CAFEFNSYNEQFF.

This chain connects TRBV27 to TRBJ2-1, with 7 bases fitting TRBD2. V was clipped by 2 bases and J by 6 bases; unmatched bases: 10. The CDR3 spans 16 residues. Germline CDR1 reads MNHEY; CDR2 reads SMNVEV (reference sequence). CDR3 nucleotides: TGTGCCAGCAGTTTACTCCCGGGTGGGGGGGTCAATGAGCAGTTCTTC. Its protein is CASSLLPGGGVNEQFF.

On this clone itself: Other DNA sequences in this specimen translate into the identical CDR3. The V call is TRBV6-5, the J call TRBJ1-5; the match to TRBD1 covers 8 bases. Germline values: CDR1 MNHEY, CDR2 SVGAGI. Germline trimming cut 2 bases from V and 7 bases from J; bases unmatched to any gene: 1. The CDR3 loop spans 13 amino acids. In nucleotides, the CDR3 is TGTGCCAGCAGTTACGACAGGGGACAGCCCCAGCATTTT. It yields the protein CASSYDRGQPQHF.

CDR3 sequence (DNA): TGTGCCAGCAGCTTTGGACTGATCAATGAGCAGTTCTTC. This codes for CASSFGLINEQFF. This rearrangement joins TRBV7-9 to TRBJ2-1; D is perhaps TRBD2 (5 bases). Trimming left V 3 bases short and J 6 bases short, with 9 bases between. This CDR3 contains 13 residues. Germline V gene sequence: CDR1 SEHNR, CDR2 FQNEAQ (reference sequence).

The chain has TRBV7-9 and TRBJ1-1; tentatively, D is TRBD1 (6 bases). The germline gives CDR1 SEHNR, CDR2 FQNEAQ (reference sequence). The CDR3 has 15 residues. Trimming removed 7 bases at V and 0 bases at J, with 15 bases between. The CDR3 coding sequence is TGTGCCAGCACCCATCAGCAGGGGCTGAACACTGAAGCTTTCTTT. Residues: CASTHQQGLNTEAFF. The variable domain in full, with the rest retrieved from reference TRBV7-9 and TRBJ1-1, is DTGVSQNPRHKITKRGQNVTFRCDPISEHNRLYWYRQTLGQGPEFLTYFQNEAQLEKSRLLSDRFSAERPKGSFSTLEIQRTEQGDSAMYLCASTHQQGLNTEAFFGQGTRLTVV.

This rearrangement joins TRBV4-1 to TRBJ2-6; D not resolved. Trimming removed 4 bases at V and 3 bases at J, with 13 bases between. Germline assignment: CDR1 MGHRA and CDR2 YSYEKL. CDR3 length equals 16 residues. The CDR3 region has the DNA TGCGCCAGCAGCCCAATAACCCTAGGTGGGGCCAACGTCCTGACTTTC. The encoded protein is CASSPITLGGANVLTF.

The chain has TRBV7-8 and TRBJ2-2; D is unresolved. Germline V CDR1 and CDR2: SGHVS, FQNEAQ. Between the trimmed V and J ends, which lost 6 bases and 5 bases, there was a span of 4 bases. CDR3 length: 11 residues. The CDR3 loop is CASSMTGELFF. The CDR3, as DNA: TGTGCCAGCAGTATGACCGGGGAGCTGTTTTTT.

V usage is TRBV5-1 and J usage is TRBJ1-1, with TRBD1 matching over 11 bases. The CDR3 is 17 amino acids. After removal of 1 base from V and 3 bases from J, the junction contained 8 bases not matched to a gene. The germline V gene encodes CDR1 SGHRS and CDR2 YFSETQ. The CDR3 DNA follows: TGCGCCAGCAGCTTGCCCAGGGACAGGGGGGTTGACACTGAAGCTTTCTTT. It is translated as CASSLPRDRGVDTEAFF.

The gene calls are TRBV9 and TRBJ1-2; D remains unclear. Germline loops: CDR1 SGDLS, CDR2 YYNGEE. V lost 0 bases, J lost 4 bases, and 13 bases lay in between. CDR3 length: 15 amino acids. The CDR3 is CASSVGRYLLYGYTF. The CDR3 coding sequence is TGTGCCAGCAGCGTAGGGAGATACTTACTCTATGGCTACACCTTC.

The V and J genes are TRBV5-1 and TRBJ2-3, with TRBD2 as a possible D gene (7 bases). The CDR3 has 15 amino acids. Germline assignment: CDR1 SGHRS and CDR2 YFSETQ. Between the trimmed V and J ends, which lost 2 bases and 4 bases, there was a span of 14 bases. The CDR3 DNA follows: TGCGCCAGCAGCTTTTTGGGGGGGGCGGCAGATACGCAGTATTTT. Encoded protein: CASSFLGGAADTQYF.

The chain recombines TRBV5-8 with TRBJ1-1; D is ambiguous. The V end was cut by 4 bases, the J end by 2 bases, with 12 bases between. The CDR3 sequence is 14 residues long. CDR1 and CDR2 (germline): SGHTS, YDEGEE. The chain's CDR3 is CASSPGLLNTEAFF. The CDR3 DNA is TGTGCCAGCAGCCCTGGACTGCTTAACACTGAAGCTTTCTTT.